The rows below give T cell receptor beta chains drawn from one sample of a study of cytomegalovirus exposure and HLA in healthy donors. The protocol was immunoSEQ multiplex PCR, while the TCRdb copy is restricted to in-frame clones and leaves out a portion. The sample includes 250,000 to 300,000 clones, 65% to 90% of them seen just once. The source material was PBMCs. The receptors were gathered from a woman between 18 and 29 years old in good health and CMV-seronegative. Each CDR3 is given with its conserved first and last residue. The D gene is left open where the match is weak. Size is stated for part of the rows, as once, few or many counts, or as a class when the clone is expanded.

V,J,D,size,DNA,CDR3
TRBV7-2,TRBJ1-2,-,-,TGTGCCAGCAGCTTAGTTGGGGGGGCTAACTATGGCTACACCTTC,CASSLVGGANYGYTF
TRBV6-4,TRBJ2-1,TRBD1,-,TGTGCCAGCAGCCTGACAGGGCGTAGTGAGCAGTTCTTC,CASSLTGRSEQFF
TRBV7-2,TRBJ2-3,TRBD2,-,TGTGCCAGCAGCCGTGGGGGGGGCACAGATACGCAGTATTTT,CASSRGGGTDTQYF
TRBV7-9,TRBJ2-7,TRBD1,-,TGTGCCAGCAGCGCCGGACAGGGGCCCTACGAGCAGTACTTC,CASSAGQGPYEQYF
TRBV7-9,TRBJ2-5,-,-,TGTGCCAGCAGCTCGATGGGGGCAGGGGAAGAGACCCAGTACTTC,CASSSMGAGEETQYF
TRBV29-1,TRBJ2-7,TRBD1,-,TGCAGCGTTGAAGATCCTAAGGACAGGGGTGCGAACGAGCAGTACTTC,CSVEDPKDRGANEQYF
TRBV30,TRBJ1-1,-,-,TGTGCCTGGAGTCGGGGCGCGGGGGGGACTGAAGCTTTCTTT,CAWSRGAGGTEAFF
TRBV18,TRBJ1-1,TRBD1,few,TGTGCCAGCTCACCACAGGGGGACAGTGAAGCTTTCTTT,CASSPQGDSEAFF
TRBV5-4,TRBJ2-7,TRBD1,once,TGTGCCAGCAGCTCACCGGGACAGGGGTTCTACGAGCAGTACTTC,CASSSPGQGFYEQYF
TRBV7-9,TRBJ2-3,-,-,TGTGCCAGCAGCCCCGACAGTTTCTACACAGATACGCAGTATTTT,CASSPDSFYTDTQYF
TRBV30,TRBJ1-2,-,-,TGTGCCTGGAGTCAAGAACTTTTCCTTTCCGGCTACACCTTC,CAWSQELFLSGYTF
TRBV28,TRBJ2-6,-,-,TGTGCCAGCAGTCTAACCTTCTTCTCTGGGGCCAACGTCCTGACTTTC,CASSLTFFSGANVLTF
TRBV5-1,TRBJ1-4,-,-,TGCGCCAGCAGCTTGGGGGACAAGCCTAACAATGAAAAACTGTTTTTT,CASSLGDKPNNEKLFF
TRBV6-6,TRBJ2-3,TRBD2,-,TGTGCCAGCAGTTACTCGAGCGGGAGAGGGGATACGCAGTATTTT,CASSYSSGRGDTQYF
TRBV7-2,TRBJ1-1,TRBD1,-,TGTGCCAGCAGCTTCGCGACAGGGGTGAACACTGAAGCTTTCTTT,CASSFATGVNTEAFF
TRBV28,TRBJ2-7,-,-,TGTGCCAGCAGTTCTGGACTTACGGGGGAGCAGTACTTC,CASSSGLTGEQYF
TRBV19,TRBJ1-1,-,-,TGTGCCAGTAGTACGGCTCAGGCCCAGGGAAGGCTGAACACTGAAGCTTTCTTT,CASSTAQAQGRLNTEAFF
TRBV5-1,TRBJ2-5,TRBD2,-,TGCGCCAGCAGCTTGGTACTAGCGGGAGGGCCGGGGGAGACCCAGTACTTC,CASSLVLAGGPGETQYF
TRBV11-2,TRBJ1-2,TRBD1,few,TGTGCCAGCTCGCGAGAGGGGGCATATTATGGCTACACCTTC,CASSREGAYYGYTF
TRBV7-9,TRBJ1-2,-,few,TGTGCCAGCAGCCGCGGGGCTTACGGGGACTATGGCTACACCTTC,CASSRGAYGDYGYTF
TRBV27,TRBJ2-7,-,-,TGTGCCAGCAGGGACAGAGGCCCCTACGAGCAGTACTTC,CASRDRGPYEQYF
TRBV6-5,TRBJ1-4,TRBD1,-,TGTGCCAGCAGGCGACAGGGTACTGAAAAACTGTTTTTT,CASRRQGTEKLFF
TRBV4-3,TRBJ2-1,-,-,TGCGCCAGCAGCTTACCACCCCGCGGTGAGCAGTTCTTC,CASSLPPRGEQFF
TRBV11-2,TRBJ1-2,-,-,TGTGCCAGCAGCTCCGGACAGTCCTATGGCTACACCTTC,CASSSGQSYGYTF
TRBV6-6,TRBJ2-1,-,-,TGTGCCAGCACCTACTTTGGCAGGGGGGACAATGAGCAGTTCTTC,CASTYFGRGDNEQFF
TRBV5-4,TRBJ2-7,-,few,TGTGCCAGCAGGAGGGACTCTTACGAGCAGTACTTC,CASRRDSYEQYF
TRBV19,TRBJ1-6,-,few,TGTGCCAGTAGTTGGAGCTCCTATAATTCACCCCTCCACTTT,CASSWSSYNSPLHF
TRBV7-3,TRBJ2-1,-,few,TGTGCCAGCAGCTTTGTGGCAGGCCATGAGCAGTTCTTC,CASSFVAGHEQFF
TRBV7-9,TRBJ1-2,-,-,TGTGCCAGCAGCTTAGACATGGGGCGCATGGTCTCGGGCTACACCTTC,CASSLDMGRMVSGYTF
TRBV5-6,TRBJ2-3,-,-,TGTGCCAGCAGACGTCTAGAAGTCGGGACAGATACGCAGTATTTT,CASRRLEVGTDTQYF
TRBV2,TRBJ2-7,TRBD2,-,TGTGCCAGCAGTGTACGGAGCGGGAGTGGCGAGCAGTACTTC,CASSVRSGSGEQYF
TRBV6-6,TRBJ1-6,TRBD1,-,TGTGCCAGCAGGTCCAGGACAGGAAATTCACCCCTCCACTTT,CASRSRTGNSPLHF
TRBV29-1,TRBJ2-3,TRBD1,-,TGCAGCGCCAGGGACAGGGGGAACACAGATACGCAGTATTTT,CSARDRGNTDTQYF
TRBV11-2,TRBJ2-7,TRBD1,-,TGTGCCAGCAGCGTAGGGACAGGGAGCTCCTACGAGCAGTACTTC,CASSVGTGSSYEQYF
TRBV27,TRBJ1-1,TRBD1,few,TGTGCCAGCAGTTCCAAAAATACGGGCAGGGGGGCTGAAGCTTTCTTT,CASSSKNTGRGAEAFF
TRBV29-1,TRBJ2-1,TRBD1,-,TGCAGCGTGAAACGGACAGGGGACAATGAGCAGTTCTTC,CSVKRTGDNEQFF
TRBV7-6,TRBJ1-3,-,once,TGTGCCAGCAGCTTAGCGCAGGGTTCCCCTGGAAACACCATATATTTT,CASSLAQGSPGNTIYF
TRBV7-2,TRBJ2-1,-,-,TGTGCCAGCAGCTTAGTCGGGGGTAGGGACAATGAGCAGTTCTTC,CASSLVGGRDNEQFF
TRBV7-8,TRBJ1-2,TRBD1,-,TGTGCCAGCAGCTCAGGGACAGAAAACTATGGCTACACCTTC,CASSSGTENYGYTF
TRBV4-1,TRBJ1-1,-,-,TGCGCCAGCAGCCCCGGGAGGGGGAACACTGAAGCTTTCTTT,CASSPGRGNTEAFF